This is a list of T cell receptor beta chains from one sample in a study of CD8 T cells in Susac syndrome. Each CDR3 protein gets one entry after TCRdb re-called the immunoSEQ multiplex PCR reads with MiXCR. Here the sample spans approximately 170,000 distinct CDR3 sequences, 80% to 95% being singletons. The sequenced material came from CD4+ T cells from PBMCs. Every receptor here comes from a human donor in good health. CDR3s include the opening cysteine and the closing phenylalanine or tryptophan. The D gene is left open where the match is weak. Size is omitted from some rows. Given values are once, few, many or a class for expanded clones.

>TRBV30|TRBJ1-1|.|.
CAWVRDTLTEAFF
TGTGCCTGGGTACGTGACACCCTAACTGAAGCTTTCTTT
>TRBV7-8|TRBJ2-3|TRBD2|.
CASLGLAGAGGTDTQYF
TGTGCCAGCCTGGGACTAGCGGGGGCGGGGGGCACAGATACGCAGTATTTT
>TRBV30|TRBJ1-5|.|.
CAWSREGWSNQPQHF
TGTGCCTGGAGTAGGGAGGGATGGAGCAATCAGCCCCAGCATTTT
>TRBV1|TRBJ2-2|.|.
CTSSQEVLAGGRWTGELFF
TGCACCAGCAGCCAAGAGGTTCTAGCGGGGGGGCGATGGACCGGGGAGCTGTTTTTT
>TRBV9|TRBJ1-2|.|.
CASSTSPGPEGGYTF
TGTGCCAGCAGCACCTCCCCGGGCCCCGAGGGTGGCTACACCTTC
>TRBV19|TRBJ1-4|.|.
CASSQDGGYQNEKLFF
TGTGCCAGTAGCCAAGATGGAGGGTATCAGAATGAAAAACTGTTTTTT
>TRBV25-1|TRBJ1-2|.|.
CASSEALGYTF
TGTGCCAGCAGTGAGGCCCTTGGCTACACCTTC
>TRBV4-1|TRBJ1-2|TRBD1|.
CASSQRQGYYGYTF
TGCGCCAGCAGCCAAAGACAGGGGTACTATGGCTACACCTTC
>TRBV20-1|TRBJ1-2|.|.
CSAEENYGYTF
TGCAGTGCGGAGGAAAACTATGGCTACACCTTC
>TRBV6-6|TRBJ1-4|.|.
CASSDRSRTNEKLFF
TGTGCCAGCAGTGATCGATCGAGAACTAATGAAAAACTGTTTTTT
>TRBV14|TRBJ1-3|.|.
CASSQDSRAGNTIYF
TGTGCCAGCAGCCAAGATTCCAGGGCTGGAAACACCATATATTTT
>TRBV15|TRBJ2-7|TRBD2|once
CATSRKLAGGLSYEQYF
TGTGCCACCAGCAGAAAACTAGCGGGGGGCCTCTCCTACGAGCAGTACTTC
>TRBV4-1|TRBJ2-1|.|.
CASSQDRGDLYNEQFF
TGCGCCAGCAGCCAAGATAGGGGGGACCTGTACAATGAGCAGTTCTTC
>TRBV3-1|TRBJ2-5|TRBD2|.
CASSQGLAGEGETQYF
TGTGCCAGCAGCCAAGGATTAGCGGGGGAGGGAGAGACCCAGTACTTC
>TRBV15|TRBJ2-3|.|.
CATSLRPITDTQYF
TGTGCCACCAGTTTGCGGCCGATCACAGATACGCAGTATTTT
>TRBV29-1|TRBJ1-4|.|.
CGVKEGDEKLFF
TGCGGTGTGAAGGAGGGGGATGAAAAACTGTTTTTT
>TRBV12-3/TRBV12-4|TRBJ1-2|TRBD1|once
CASSATGEAYGYTF
TGTGCCAGCAGTGCGACAGGGGAGGCATATGGCTACACCTTC
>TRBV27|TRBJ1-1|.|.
CASSLSQGLYTEAFF
TGTGCCAGCAGTTTGTCGCAGGGGTTGTACACTGAAGCTTTCTTT
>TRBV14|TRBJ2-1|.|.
CASSTYLSHNEQFF
TGTGCCAGCTCCACTTACTTGAGCCACAATGAGCAGTTCTTC
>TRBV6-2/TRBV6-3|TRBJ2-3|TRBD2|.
CASSYWEGDTQYF
TGTGCCAGCAGTTACTGGGAGGGAGATACGCAGTATTTT
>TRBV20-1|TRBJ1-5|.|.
CSARDANQPQHF
TGCAGTGCTAGAGACGCCAATCAGCCCCAGCATTTT
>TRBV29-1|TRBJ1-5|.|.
CSVVAGSNQPQHF
TGCAGCGTTGTGGCAGGGAGCAATCAGCCCCAGCATTTT
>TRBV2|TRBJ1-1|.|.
CASLRETEAFF
TGTGCCAGCCTCCGGGAGACTGAAGCTTTCTTT
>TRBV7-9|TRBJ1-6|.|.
CASSRETYNSPLHF
TGTGCCAGCAGTCGAGAGACCTATAATTCACCCCTCCACTTT
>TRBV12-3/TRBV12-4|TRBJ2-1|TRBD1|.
CASSPGQGGGSSYNEQFF
TGTGCCAGCAGTCCGGGACAGGGGGGGGGAAGCTCCTACAATGAGCAGTTCTTC
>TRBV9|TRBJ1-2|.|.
CASSVEDRYGYTF
TGTGCCAGCAGCGTCGAGGACAGATATGGCTACACCTTC
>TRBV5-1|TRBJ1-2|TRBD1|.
CASSLAIGQGNSF
TGCGCCAGCAGCTTGGCGATCGGACAGGGCAACTCCTTC
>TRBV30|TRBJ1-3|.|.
CAWSVGSVNTIYF
TGTGCCTGGAGTGTAGGTTCAGTAAACACCATATATTTT
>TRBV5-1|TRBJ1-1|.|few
CASSLGSANTEAFF
TGCGCCAGCAGCTTGGGTTCGGCGAACACTGAAGCTTTCTTT
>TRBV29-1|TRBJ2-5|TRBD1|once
CSVDEGARQETQYF
TGCAGCGTTGATGAGGGGGCGCGCCAAGAGACCCAGTACTTC
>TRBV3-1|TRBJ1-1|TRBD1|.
CASSQGQLNTEAFF
TGTGCCAGCAGCCAGGGACAGCTGAACACTGAAGCTTTCTTT
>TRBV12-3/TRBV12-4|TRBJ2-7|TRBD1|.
CASSTLDRDEQYF
TGTGCCAGCAGTACCCTCGACAGGGACGAGCAGTACTTC
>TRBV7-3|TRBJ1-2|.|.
CASSLTGGGNNYGYTF
TGTGCCAGCAGCTTAACGGGAGGGGGGAATAACTATGGCTACACCTTC
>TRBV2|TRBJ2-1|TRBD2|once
CASSERAGGSYNEQFF
TGTGCCAGCAGTGAACGCGCCGGGGGGTCCTACAATGAGCAGTTCTTC
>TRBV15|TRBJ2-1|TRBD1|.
CATSRDRGRYNEQFF
TGTGCCACCAGCAGAGACAGGGGGCGGTACAATGAGCAGTTCTTC
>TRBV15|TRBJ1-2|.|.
CATSREHSAGYGYTF
TGTGCCACCAGCAGAGAGCACAGTGCAGGCTATGGCTACACCTTC
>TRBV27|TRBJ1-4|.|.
CASAQGRFRNEKLFF
TGTGCCAGCGCCCAAGGACGGTTTCGAAATGAAAAACTGTTTTTT
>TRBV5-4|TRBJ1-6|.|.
CASSLGPNTNSPLHF
TGTGCCAGCAGCTTGGGGCCCAACACTAATTCACCCCTCCACTTT
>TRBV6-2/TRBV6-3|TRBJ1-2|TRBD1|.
CASSSIDRVGNGYTF
TGTGCCAGCAGCTCCATCGACAGGGTTGGTAATGGCTACACCTTC
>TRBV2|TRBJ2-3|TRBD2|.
CASLRLAGLDTQYF
TGTGCCAGCCTGAGACTAGCGGGTTTGGATACGCAGTATTTT
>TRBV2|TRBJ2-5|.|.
CASVGESLETQYF
TGTGCCAGTGTGGGGGAGTCGTTGGAGACCCAGTACTTC
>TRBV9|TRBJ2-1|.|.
CASSPGAKAEQFF
TGTGCCAGCAGCCCCGGGGCAAAAGCTGAGCAGTTCTTC
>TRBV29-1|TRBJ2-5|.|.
CSVTPGIETQYF
TGCAGCGTTACCCCCGGGATAGAGACCCAGTACTTC
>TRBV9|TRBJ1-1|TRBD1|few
CASSGTGVDTEAFF
TGTGCCAGCAGCGGGACAGGGGTGGACACTGAAGCTTTCTTT
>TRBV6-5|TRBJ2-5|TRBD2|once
CASSYFWTRRGEETQYF
TGTGCCAGCAGTTACTTCTGGACTAGGAGGGGCGAAGAGACCCAGTACTTC
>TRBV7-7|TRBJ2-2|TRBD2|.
CASSQIGTSGGGELFF
TGTGCCAGCAGCCAAATTGGGACTAGCGGAGGCGGGGAGCTGTTTTTT
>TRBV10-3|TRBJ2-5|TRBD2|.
CAISPAGGFQETQYF
TGTGCCATCAGTCCCGCGGGGGGATTCCAAGAGACCCAGTACTTC
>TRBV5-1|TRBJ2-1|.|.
CASSLRTGFGEQFF
TGCGCCAGCAGCTTACGAACAGGGTTCGGTGAGCAGTTCTTC
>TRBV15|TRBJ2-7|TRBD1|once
CATSRGQGVFYEQYF
TGTGCCACCAGCAGAGGACAGGGTGTATTCTACGAGCAGTACTTC
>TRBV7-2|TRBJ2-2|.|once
CASSLQISNTGELFF
TGTGCCAGCAGCCTTCAGATCTCGAACACCGGGGAGCTGTTTTTT
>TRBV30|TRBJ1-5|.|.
CAWKGYSNQPQHF
TGTGCCTGGAAAGGCTATAGCAATCAGCCCCAGCATTTT
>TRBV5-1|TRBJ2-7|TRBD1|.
CASSYGQGLQEQYF
TGCGCCAGCAGCTACGGACAGGGCTTACAAGAGCAGTACTTC
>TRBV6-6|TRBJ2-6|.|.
CASSWVRGAGANVLTF
TGTGCCAGCAGTTGGGTAAGGGGTGCTGGGGCCAACGTCCTGACTTTC
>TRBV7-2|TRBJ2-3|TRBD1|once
CASSTRDRVGTDTQYF
TGTGCCAGCAGCACACGGGACAGGGTTGGCACAGATACGCAGTATTTT
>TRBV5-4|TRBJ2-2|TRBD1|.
CASSDREANTGELFF
TGTGCCAGCAGCGACAGGGAAGCGAACACCGGGGAGCTGTTTTTT
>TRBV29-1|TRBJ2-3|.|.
CSADGGVVDTQYF
TGCAGCGCGGATGGTGGGGTCGTGGATACGCAGTATTTT
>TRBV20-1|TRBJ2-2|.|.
CSASRSGETGELFF
TGCAGTGCTAGTAGGTCAGGGGAGACCGGGGAGCTGTTTTTT
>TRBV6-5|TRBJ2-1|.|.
CASRAPQLWQNEQFF
TGTGCCAGCAGGGCCCCACAACTCTGGCAAAATGAGCAGTTCTTC
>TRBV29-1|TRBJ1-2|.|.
CSVEPNRVGYGYTF
TGCAGCGTTGAACCCAACAGGGTCGGCTATGGCTACACCTTC
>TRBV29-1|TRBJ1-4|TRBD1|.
CSVILGTADGKLFF
TGCAGCGTTATTCTCGGGACAGCCGACGGAAAACTGTTTTTT